This entry is about one T cell receptor beta chain. Its target is unknown. CDR3 length: 13 residues. V shed 3 bases and J shed 5 bases, with 7 bases lying between them. Germline V CDR1 and CDR2: MNHNS, SASEGT. Treatment here: roughly ten-day PBMC culture with coronavirus spike peptide pools or control peptides (ViraFEST assay). Cultured CD4+ T cell DNA underwent sequencing with the Oncomine TCR Beta short-read assay. TCRdb analysed the PCR reads with MiXCR anew, one entry per CDR3 protein. The table has about 20,000 distinct CDR3 sequences, over 60% seen once. The sample comes from a study of vaccination and CD4 T cells after COVID-19. Study-level findings and limits: Spike mono-reactivity held for 304 of 307 vaccine-specific clones in convalescent patients. Convalescent patients had a median 86.3% of post-vaccine SARS-CoV-2-reactive clones that were detected only after vaccination, not before it. Median counts of SARS-CoV-2-reactive clonotypes increased from roughly 19 to 38; this difference was not significant.

The material was CD4+ T cells from blood, cultured in vitro, obtained after SARS-CoV-2 vaccination. The V call is TRBV6-1, the J call TRBJ2-2; D may be TRBD1 or TRBD2 (5 bases each). This TCR came from a human donor who received a COVID-19 vaccine. The CDR3 nucleotides are TGTGCCAGCAGTGATGAGGGGACCGGGGAGCTGTTTTTT. Translating it yields CASSDEGTGELFF.